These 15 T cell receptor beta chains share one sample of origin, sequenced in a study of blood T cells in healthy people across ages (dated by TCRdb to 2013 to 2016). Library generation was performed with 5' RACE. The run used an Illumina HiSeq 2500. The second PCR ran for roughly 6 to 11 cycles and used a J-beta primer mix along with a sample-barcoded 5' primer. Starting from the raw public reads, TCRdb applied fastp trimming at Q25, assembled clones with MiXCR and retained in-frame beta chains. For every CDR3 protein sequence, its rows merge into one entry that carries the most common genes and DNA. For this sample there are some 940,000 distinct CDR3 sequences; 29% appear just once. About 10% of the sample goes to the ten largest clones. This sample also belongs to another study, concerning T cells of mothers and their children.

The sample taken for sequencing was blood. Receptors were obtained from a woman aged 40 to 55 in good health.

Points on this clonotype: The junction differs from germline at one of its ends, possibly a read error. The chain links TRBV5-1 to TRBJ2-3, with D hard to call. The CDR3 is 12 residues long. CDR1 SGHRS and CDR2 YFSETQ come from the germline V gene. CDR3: CAGSLAFDTQYF. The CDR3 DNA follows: TGCGCCGGCAGCTTGGCCTTCGATACGCAGTATTTT.

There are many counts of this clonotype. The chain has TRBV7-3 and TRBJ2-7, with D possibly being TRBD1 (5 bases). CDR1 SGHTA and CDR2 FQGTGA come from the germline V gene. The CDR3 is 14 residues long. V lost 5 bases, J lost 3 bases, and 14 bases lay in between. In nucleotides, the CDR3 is TGTGCCAGCAGCCCCCAGGGCGTCGGCTACGAGCAGTACTTC. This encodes CASSPQGVGYEQYF. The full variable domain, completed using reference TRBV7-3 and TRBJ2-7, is GAGVSQTPSNKVTEKGKYVELRCDPISGHTALYWYRQSLGQGPEFLIYFQGTGAADDSGLPNDRFFAVRPEGSVSTLKIQRTERGDSAVYLCASSPQGVGYEQYFGPGTRLTVT.

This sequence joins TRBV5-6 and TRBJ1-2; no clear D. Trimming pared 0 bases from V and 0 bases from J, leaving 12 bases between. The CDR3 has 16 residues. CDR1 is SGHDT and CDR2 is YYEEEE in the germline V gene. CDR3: CASSLVPGSTNYGYTF. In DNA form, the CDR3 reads TGTGCCAGCAGCTTGGTTCCGGGGTCGACTAACTATGGCTACACCTTC.

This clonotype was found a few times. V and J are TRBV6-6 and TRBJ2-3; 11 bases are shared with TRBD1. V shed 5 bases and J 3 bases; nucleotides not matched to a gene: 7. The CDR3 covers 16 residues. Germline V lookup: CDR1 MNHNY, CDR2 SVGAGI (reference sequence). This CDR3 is CASSNPDRGLTDTQYF. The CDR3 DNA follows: TGTGCCAGCAGTAACCCGGACAGGGGGCTGACAGATACGCAGTATTTT.

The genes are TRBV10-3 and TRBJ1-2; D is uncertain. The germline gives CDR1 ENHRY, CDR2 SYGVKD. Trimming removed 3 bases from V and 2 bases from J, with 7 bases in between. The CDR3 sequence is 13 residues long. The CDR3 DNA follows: TGTGCCATCAGTGAACGGGTCAACTATGGCTACACCTTC. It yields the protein CAISERVNYGYTF.

The CDR3, as DNA: TGTGCCAGCAGCAACCGGGACATGCCGGAAAACTATGGCTACACCTTC. Translated, it gives CASSNRDMPENYGYTF. The chain uses TRBV7-2 and TRBJ1-2; weak D call: TRBD1 (6 bases). The length of the CDR3 is 16 residues. Germline loops: CDR1 SGHTA, CDR2 FQGNSA. V was pared by 5 bases and J by 2 bases, with 18 bases between.

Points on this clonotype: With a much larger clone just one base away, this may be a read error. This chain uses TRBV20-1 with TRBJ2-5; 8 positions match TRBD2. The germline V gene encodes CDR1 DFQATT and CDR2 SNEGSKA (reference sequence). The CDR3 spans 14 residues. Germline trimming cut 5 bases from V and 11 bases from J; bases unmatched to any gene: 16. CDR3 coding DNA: TGCAGTGCTCCCGGGGGGGCCGGGATAAATGAGCAGTACTTC. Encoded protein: CSAPGGAGINEQYF.

CDR3 in DNA: TGTGCCAGCAGATCCGGACTAGCGGGAAGCTACGAGCAGTACTTC. Amino acid sequence: CASRSGLAGSYEQYF. The rearrangement uses TRBV12-3 or TRBV12-4 and TRBJ2-5, with 12 bases fitting TRBD2. The J call may not be correct, given that the DNA end is closer to TRBJ2-7. The CDR3 runs 15 residues.

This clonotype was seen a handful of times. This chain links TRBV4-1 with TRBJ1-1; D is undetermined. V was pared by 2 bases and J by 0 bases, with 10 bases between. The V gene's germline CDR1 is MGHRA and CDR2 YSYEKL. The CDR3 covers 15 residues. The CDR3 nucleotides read TGCGCCAGCAGCCAACCGGGTGACATGAACACTGAAGCTTTCTTT. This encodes CASSQPGDMNTEAFF.

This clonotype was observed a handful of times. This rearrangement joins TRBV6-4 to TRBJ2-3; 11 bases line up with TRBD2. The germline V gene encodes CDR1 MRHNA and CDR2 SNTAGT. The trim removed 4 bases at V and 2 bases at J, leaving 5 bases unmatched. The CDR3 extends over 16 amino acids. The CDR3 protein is CASSGGTSGPTDTQYF. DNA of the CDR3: TGTGCCAGCAGTGGGGGGACTAGCGGCCCCACAGATACGCAGTATTTT.

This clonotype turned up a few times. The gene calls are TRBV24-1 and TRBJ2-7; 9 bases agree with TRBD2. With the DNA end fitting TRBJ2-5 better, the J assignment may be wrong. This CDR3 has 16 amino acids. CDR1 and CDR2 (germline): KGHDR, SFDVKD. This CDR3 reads CATSDYHAGGPETQYF. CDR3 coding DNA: TGTGCCACCAGTGATTATCATGCGGGGGGGCCTGAGACCCAGTACTTC.

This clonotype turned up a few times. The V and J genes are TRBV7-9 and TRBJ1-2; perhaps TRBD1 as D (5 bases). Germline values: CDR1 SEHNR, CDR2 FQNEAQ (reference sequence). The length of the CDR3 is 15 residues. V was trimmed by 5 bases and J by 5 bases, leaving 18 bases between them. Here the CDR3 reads CASSRPATGGYGYTF. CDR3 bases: TGTGCCAGCAGCCGGCCGGCTACTGGGGGTTATGGCTACACCTTC.

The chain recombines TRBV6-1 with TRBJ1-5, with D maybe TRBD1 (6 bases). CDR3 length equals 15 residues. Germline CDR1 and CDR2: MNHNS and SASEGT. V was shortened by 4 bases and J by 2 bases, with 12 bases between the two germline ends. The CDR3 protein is CASSGQAQGNQPQHF. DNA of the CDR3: TGTGCCAGCAGTGGACAGGCGCAAGGCAATCAGCCCCAGCATTTT.

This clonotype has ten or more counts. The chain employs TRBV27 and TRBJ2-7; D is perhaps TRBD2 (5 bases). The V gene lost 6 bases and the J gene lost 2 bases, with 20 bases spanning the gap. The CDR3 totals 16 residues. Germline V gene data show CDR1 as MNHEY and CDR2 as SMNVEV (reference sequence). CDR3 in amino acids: CASRLHFRGLTYEQYF. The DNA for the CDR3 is TGTGCCAGCAGGCTCCACTTCCGCGGGCTAACCTACGAGCAGTACTTC.

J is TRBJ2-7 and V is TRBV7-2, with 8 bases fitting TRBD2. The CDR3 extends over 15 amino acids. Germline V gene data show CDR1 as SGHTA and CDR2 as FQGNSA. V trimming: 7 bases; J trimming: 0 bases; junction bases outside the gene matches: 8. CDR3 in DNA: TGTGCCAGCAACCCGATAGCGGGAAACTCCTACGAGCAGTACTTC. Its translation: CASNPIAGNSYEQYF.